A single sample gave rise to the 17 T cell receptor beta chains below, sequenced in a study of technical replicates of blood from a handful of donors. Assay: immunoSEQ multiplex PCR; the TCRdb copy retains only in-frame clones and omits some. This sample yields 45,000 to 60,000 clones, of which about 82% are seen a single time; 5.5% to 6.5% belongs to the top ten. Sequences were obtained from PBMCs. The origin of the receptors is a human donor in good health. Some clones in this sample may be carry-over from other donors' samples.

The chain carries TRBV5-1 and TRBJ1-2; maybe TRBD1 (6 bases). CDR3 length: 12 residues. V was pared by 2 bases and J by 4 bases, with 6 bases between. In germline, CDR1 is SGHRS, CDR2 YFSETQ. CDR3 sequence: CASSLGGYGYTF. The CDR3 DNA is TGCGCCAGCAGCTTAGGGGGCTATGGCTACACCTTC.

The J gene is TRBJ1-2, the V gene TRBV18; 11 nucleotides agree with TRBD1. With 3 bases clipped from V and 7 bases from J, the junction kept 10 bases outside the gene matches. CDR1 is KGHSH, CDR2 LQKENI, per germline. The CDR3 is made up of 16 amino acids. The DNA for the CDR3 is TGTGCCAGCTCACCGGGGACAGGGGGGCTTGAGCGTGGCTACACCTTC. As protein: CASSPGTGGLERGYTF.

The V call is TRBV29-1, the J call TRBJ1-2; D is unclear. Germline loops: CDR1 SQVTM, CDR2 ANQGSEA. The V end lost 2 bases, the J end lost 2 bases, and 18 bases lay between the germline ends. The CDR3 extends over 16 amino acids. The CDR3 loop reads CSVETQQADYNYGYTF. The CDR3 DNA follows: TGCAGCGTTGAAACTCAGCAGGCAGACTACAACTATGGCTACACCTTC.

This chain links TRBV4-2 with TRBJ1-2, with a possible D match to TRBD1 (5 bases). The length of the CDR3 is 15 residues. V lost 4 bases to trimming and J lost 3 bases, with 15 bases between them. Germline loops: CDR1 LGHNA, CDR2 YNFKEQ. This CDR3 reads CASSPGGAADYGYTF. CDR3 bases: TGTGCCAGCAGCCCAGGTGGGGCAGCAGACTATGGCTACACCTTC.

The chain is built from TRBV30 and TRBJ2-1; maybe TRBD2 (7 bases). This CDR3 spans 16 amino acids. Germline CDR1 is GTSNPN and CDR2 is SVGIG (reference sequence). Trimming took off 3 bases at V and 0 bases at J, with 15 bases between the two ends. This CDR3 reads CAWREEGDYSYNEQFF. In nucleotides, the CDR3 is TGTGCCTGGAGAGAGGAGGGGGACTACTCCTACAATGAGCAGTTCTTC.

DNA of the CDR3: TGTGCCAGCAGCCCGACGGCGGTCACAGATACGCAGTATTTT. This encodes CASSPTAVTDTQYF. The chain uses TRBV7-3 and TRBJ2-3; no reliable D call. V lost 5 bases and J 2 bases, leaving 11 bases between the germline ends. Germline CDR1 SGHTA, CDR2 FQGTGA. The CDR3 sequence is 14 residues long.

The V gene is TRBV9, the J gene TRBJ1-1, with D hard to call. The CDR3 is 15 residues long. V was shortened by 3 bases and J by 3 bases, with 15 bases between the two germline ends. The germline V gene has CDR1 SGDLS and CDR2 YYNGEE. The CDR3 loop reads CASSAGTTRDTEAFF. For the CDR3, the DNA is TGTGCCAGCAGCGCCGGAACAACTCGGGACACTGAAGCTTTCTTT.

The chain combines TRBV5-1 with TRBJ1-6, with 11 bases aligning to TRBD1. The J segment lost 9 bases and the V segment lost 4 bases, leaving 6 bases of the junction unmatched. The CDR3 totals 15 residues. Germline CDR1 SGHRS, CDR2 YFSETQ. The CDR3 here is CASSPGQGVGSPLHF. In nucleotides, the CDR3 is TGCGCCAGCAGCCCGGGACAGGGGGTCGGTTCACCCCTCCACTTT.

This chain connects TRBV2 to TRBJ2-1; 11 nucleotides match TRBD2. Germline-derived CDR1 and CDR2 are SNHLY and FYNNEI. This CDR3 region has 13 residues. J lost 10 bases, V lost 8 bases, and 7 bases had no gene match. The CDR3 spells CASALAGGREQFF. Here the CDR3 DNA reads TGTGCCAGCGCCCTAGCGGGAGGAAGGGAGCAGTTCTTC.

The rearrangement joins TRBV18 to TRBJ1-4, with TRBD1 identical over 8 bases. This CDR3 has 16 amino acids. Germline V gives CDR1 KGHSH, CDR2 LQKENI. Trimming took 1 base from V and 3 from J; bases not matched to a gene: 4. CDR3 in DNA: TGTGCCAGCTCACCACAACGGACAGGGTCTAATGAAAAACTGTTTTTT. Translation: CASSPQRTGSNEKLFF. Variable domain in full (rest from reference TRBV18 and TRBJ1-4): NAGVMQNPRHLVRRRGQEARLRCSPMKGHSHVYWYRQLPEEGLKFMVYLQKENIIDESGMPKERFSAEFPKEGPSILRIQQVVRGDSAAYFCASSPQRTGSNEKLFFGSGTQLSVL.

The chain joins TRBV7-8 to TRBJ2-7; a possible D gene is TRBD2 (5 bases). The CDR3 is 13 residues long. The V gene lost 5 bases and the J gene lost 5 bases, with 13 bases spanning the gap. In germline, CDR1 is SGHVS, CDR2 FQNEAQ. Here the CDR3 reads CASSPGVGNEQYF. In DNA, the CDR3 is TGTGCCAGCAGCCCCGGGGTGGGGAACGAGCAGTACTTC.

The CDR3 loop is CASSHGTGLGTEAFF. CDR3 nucleotides: TGTGCCAGCAGCCACGGGACAGGGCTTGGCACTGAAGCTTTCTTT. The chain recombines TRBV5-6 with TRBJ1-1, with 9 bases identical to TRBD1. J gave up 4 bases and V 4 bases, and 8 bases lay outside the gene matches. This CDR3 region has 15 residues. Germline V gene data show CDR1 as SGHDT and CDR2 as YYEEEE.

V is TRBV2 and J is TRBJ2-4, with D unresolved. The CDR3 covers 14 residues. The germline V gene encodes CDR1 SNHLY and CDR2 FYNNEI. The ends were cut back, 7 bases at V and 0 bases at J, with 10 bases in the middle. CDR3 DNA sequence: TGTGCCAGCACGGGTCTTATAGCCAAAAACATTCAGTACTTC. It codes for CASTGLIAKNIQYF.

V is TRBV30 and J is TRBJ1-1, with a tentative D call TRBD1 (5 bases). The V gene lost 2 bases and the J gene lost 10 bases, with 11 bases spanning the gap. Germline lookup yields CDR1 GTSNPN and CDR2 SVGIG (reference sequence). The length of the CDR3 is 11 residues. DNA for the CDR3: TGTGCCTGGAGTTTCGGCAGGGCAGCTTTCTTT. Translated: CAWSFGRAAFF. Looking up the rest from reference TRBV30 and TRBJ1-1 gives the full variable domain: SQTIHQWPATLVQPVGSPLSLECTVEGTSNPNLYWYRQAAGRGLQLLFYSVGIGQISSEVPQNLSASRPQDRQFILSSKKLLLSDSGFYLCAWSFGRAAFFGQGTRLTVV.

The chain uses TRBV29-1 and TRBJ2-1; D not certain. The CDR3 runs 11 residues. Per the germline V gene, CDR1 is SQVTM and CDR2 is ANQGSEA. CDR3 DNA: TGCAGTGTGACACTTTACAATGAGCAGTTCTTC. It translates to CSVTLYNEQFF.

The CDR3 nucleotides read TGTGCCAGCAGCTTGGATGGACAGGGAGTGAACACTGAAGCTTTCTTT. Amino acids: CASSLDGQGVNTEAFF. The gene calls are TRBV5-4 and TRBJ1-1, with 8 bases that match TRBD1. CDR3 size: 16 residues. Trimming took 0 bases from V and 0 from J; bases not matched to a gene: 4. Germline V gene data show CDR1 as SGHNT and CDR2 as YYREEE (reference sequence). The variable domain in full, completed from reference TRBV5-4 and TRBJ1-1, reads ETGVTQSPTHLIKTRGQQVTLRCSSQSGHNTVSWYQQALGQGPQFIFQYYREEENGRGNFPPRFSGLQFPNYSSELNVNALELDDSALYLCASSLDGQGVNTEAFFGQGTRLTVV.

This rearrangement joins TRBV5-1 to TRBJ2-2; TRBD2 aligns across 9 bases. CDR1 is SGHRS and CDR2 is YFSETQ in the germline V gene. This CDR3 spans 16 amino acids. Trimming cost V 4 bases and J 0 bases; bases outside gene matches: 4. Here the CDR3 reads CASSVSSGANTGELFF. CDR3 coding DNA: TGCGCCAGCAGCGTCTCTAGCGGGGCGAACACCGGGGAGCTGTTTTTT.